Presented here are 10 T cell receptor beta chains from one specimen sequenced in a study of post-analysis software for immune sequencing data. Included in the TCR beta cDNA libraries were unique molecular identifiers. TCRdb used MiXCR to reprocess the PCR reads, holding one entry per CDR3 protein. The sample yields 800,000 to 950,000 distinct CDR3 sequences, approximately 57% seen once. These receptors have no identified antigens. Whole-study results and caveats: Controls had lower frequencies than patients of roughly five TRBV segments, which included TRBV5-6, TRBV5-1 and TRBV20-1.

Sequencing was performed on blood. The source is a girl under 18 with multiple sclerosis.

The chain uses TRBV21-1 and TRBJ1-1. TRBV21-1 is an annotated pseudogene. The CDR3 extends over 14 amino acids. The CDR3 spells CAPAVRKRTTEAFF. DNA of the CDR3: TGTGCTCCAGCAGTCCGTAAAAGAACCACTGAAGCTTTCTTT.

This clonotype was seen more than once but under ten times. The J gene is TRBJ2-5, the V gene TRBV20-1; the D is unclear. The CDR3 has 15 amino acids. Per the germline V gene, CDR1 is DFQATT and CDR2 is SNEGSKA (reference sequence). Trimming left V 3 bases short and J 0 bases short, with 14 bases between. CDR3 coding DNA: TGCAGTGCTAGTGGGTCCGATTGGTACCAAGAGACCCAGTACTTC. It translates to CSASGSDWYQETQYF.

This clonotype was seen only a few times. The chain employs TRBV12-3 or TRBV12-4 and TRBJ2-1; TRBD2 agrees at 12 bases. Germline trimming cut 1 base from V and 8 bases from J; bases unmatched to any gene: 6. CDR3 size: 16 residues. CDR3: CASSLGASGREDEQFF. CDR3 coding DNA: TGTGCCAGCAGTTTAGGTGCTAGCGGGAGGGAGGATGAGCAGTTCTTC.

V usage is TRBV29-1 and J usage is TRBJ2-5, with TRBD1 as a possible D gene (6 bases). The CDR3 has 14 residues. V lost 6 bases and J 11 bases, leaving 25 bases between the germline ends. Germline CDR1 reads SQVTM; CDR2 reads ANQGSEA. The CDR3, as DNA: TGCAGCGTAGCCGGGACAAGATACCACAATGAGCAGTACTTC. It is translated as CSVAGTRYHNEQYF.

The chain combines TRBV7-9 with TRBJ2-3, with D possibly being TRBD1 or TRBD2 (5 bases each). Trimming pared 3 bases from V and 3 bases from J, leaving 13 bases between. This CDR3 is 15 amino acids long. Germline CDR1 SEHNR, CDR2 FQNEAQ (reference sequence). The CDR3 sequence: CASSLGDSLTDTQYF. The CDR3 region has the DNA TGTGCCAGCAGCTTGGGGGATTCCCTTACAGATACGCAGTATTTT.

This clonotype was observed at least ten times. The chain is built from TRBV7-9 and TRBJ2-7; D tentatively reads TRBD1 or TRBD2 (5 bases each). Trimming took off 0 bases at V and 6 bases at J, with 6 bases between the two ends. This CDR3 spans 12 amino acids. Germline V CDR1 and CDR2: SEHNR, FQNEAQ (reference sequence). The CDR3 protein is CASSLAGVEQYF. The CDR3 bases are TGTGCCAGCAGCTTAGCGGGGGTCGAGCAGTACTTC. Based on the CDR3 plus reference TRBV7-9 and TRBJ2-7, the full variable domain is DTGVSQNPRHKITKRGQNVTFRCDPISEHNRLYWYRQTLGQGPEFLTYFQNEAQLEKSRLLSDRFSAERPKGSFSTLEIQRTEQGDSAMYLCASSLAGVEQYFGPGTRLTVT.

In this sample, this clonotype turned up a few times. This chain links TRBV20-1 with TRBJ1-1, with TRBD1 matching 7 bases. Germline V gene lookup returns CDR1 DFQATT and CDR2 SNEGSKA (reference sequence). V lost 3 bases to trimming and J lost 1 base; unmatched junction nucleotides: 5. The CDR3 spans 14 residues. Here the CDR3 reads CSASQQGRNTEAFF. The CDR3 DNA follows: TGCAGTGCTAGCCAACAGGGGAGGAACACTGAAGCTTTCTTT.

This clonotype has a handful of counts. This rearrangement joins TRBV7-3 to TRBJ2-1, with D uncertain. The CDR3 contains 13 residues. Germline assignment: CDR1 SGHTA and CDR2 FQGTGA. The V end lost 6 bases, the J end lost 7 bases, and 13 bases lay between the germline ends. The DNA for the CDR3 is TGTGCCAGCAGTTTGGGTCGGGTAAATGAGCAGTTCTTC. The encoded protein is CASSLGRVNEQFF.

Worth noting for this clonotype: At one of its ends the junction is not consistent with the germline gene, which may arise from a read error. The CDR3 spells CVSSRQGALDEQYF. As DNA, the CDR3 is TGTGTCAGCAGTCGTCAGGGGGCTCTGGACGAGCAGTACTTC. This sequence joins TRBV27 and TRBJ2-7, with TRBD1 identical over 8 bases. The CDR3 spans 14 residues. Looked up from germline, CDR1 is MNHEY and CDR2 is SMNVEV (reference sequence).

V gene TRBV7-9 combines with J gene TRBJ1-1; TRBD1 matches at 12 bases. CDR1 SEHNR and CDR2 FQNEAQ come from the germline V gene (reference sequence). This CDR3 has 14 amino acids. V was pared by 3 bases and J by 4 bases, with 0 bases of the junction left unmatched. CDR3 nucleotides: TGTGCCAGCAGCTTGGGACAGGGGGCCACTGAAGCTTTCTTT. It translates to CASSLGQGATEAFF.